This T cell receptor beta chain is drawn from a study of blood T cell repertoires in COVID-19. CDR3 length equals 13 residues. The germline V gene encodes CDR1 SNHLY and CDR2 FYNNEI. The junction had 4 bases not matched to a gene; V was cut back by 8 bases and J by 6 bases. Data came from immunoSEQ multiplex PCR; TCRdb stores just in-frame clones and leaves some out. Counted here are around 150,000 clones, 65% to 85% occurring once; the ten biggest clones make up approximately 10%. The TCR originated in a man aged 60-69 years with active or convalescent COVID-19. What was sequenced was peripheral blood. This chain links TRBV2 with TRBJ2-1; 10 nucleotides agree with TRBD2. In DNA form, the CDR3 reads TGTGCCAGCTTAGCGGGAGGATTCAATGAGCAGTTCTTC. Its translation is CASLAGGFNEQFF.